This T cell receptor (beta chain) was sequenced for a study of regulatory T cells in long-lasting Graves disease. Deletions cut 7 bases from V and 3 bases from J, with 13 bases between. Germline V gives CDR1 SQVTM, CDR2 ANQGSEA. The CDR3 contains 12 residues. Whole-study results and caveats: Accuracy was possibly reduced by small sample size. TCR diversity was lower in persistent than newly diagnosed Graves' disease.

This clonotype was detected only a few times. Its specificity is unknown. As for time point: persistent/refractory GD, antithyroid drugs over 5 years with positive TRAb. RNA extracted from PBMCs served as the sequencing template. American Thyroid Association guidelines defined Graves' disease diagnosis. In this cohort, patients came from an endocrinology department located in Xi'an, China. Arm-PCR of CDR3 regions with iRepertoire HTBI primers generated TCR beta libraries. TCRdb re-called the multiplex PCR reads through MiXCR, storing one row per CDR3 protein. The sample has more than 650,000 distinct CDR3 sequences, approximately 31% seen once.

This chain links TRBV29-1 with TRBJ2-7, with D possibly matching TRBD2 (6 bases). The origin of this receptor is a female donor with Graves disease. This sample comprised peripheral blood mononuclear cells (PBMCs), obtained when the disease was refractory, from a patient treated with antithyroid drugs. Here the CDR3 reads CSAKRGYYEQYF. CDR3 in DNA: TGCAGCGCCAAACGGGGGTACTACGAGCAGTACTTC.